The rows below give T cell receptor beta chains drawn from one sample of a study of blood T cell repertoires in COVID-19. TCRdb's copy holds only in-frame clones and misses some; the assay was immunoSEQ multiplex PCR. The top ten hold approximately 1.9% of the sample, which has fewer than 350,000 clones, around 84% seen once. The sequenced sample was PBMCs or T cells enriched from blood (not recorded which). The receptor source for this set is a woman aged 25 to 45 who had been exposed to COVID-19. Both conserved end residues are part of each CDR3. D genes are given only for firm matches. Clone size appears in some rows only: once, few, many, or a class for an expanded clone.

v_call	j_call	d_call	clone_size	cdr3_aa	cdr3_nt
TRBV11-3	TRBJ2-2	.	once	CASSLDGREAGELFF	TGTGCCAGCAGCTTAGATGGACGGGAAGCCGGGGAGCTGTTTTTT
TRBV10-3	TRBJ2-3	TRBD1	once	CAISESLGQGKGGTQYF	TGTGCCATCAGTGAGTCTTTGGGACAGGGGAAAGGCGGTACGCAGTATTTT
TRBV24-1	TRBJ1-6	.	few	CATIGGGTSPSPLHF	TGTGCCACCATCGGCGGTGGGACATCTCCTTCACCCCTCCACTTT
TRBV19	TRBJ2-1	TRBD2	.	CASRTSGGQSSYNEQFF	TGTGCCAGTCGGACTAGCGGGGGCCAGAGCTCCTACAATGAGCAGTTCTTC
TRBV11-2	TRBJ1-1	.	.	CASSLDHGVGTEAFF	TGTGCCAGCAGCTTAGATCACGGGGTAGGCACTGAAGCTTTCTTT
TRBV7-2	TRBJ2-1	.	.	CASSLMVSSYNEQFF	TGTGCCAGCAGCTTAATGGTGAGCTCCTACAATGAGCAGTTCTTC
TRBV4-1	TRBJ2-6	.	few	CASSQLAYRSDASGANVLTF	TGCGCCAGCAGCCAACTCGCCTACAGGAGCGACGCCTCTGGGGCCAACGTCCTGACTTTC
TRBV9	TRBJ2-6	.	.	CASSVGKGLTTGANVLTF	TGTGCCAGCAGCGTAGGAAAGGGGCTCACAACTGGGGCCAACGTCCTGACTTTC
TRBV11-3	TRBJ1-1	.	.	CASSLAQGFEAFF	TGTGCCAGCAGCTTGGCTCAGGGATTTGAAGCTTTCTTT
TRBV6-2/TRBV6-3	TRBJ2-1	TRBD2	.	CASSPAGAGGRNEQFF	TGTGCCAGCAGTCCGGCTGGAGCGGGAGGGAGAAATGAGCAGTTCTTC
TRBV7-2	TRBJ1-5	.	.	CASSPKGDNQPQHF	TGTGCCAGCAGTCCTAAAGGGGACAATCAGCCCCAGCATTTT
TRBV3-1/TRBV3-2	TRBJ2-1	.	few	CASSQEGDEQFF	TGTGCCAGCAGCCAAGAGGGCGATGAGCAGTTCTTC
TRBV2	TRBJ1-5	TRBD1	.	CASRVTGKSQPQHF	TGTGCCAGCAGGGTGACAGGGAAAAGTCAGCCCCAGCATTTT
TRBV30	TRBJ1-2	.	many	CAGGDGLNYGYTF	TGTGCTGGGGGAGATGGGCTTAACTATGGCTACACCTTC
TRBV15	TRBJ1-2	TRBD1	.	CATLRPGTGEDGYTF	TGTGCCACCCTCAGGCCTGGGACAGGGGAGGATGGCTACACCTTC
TRBV3-1/TRBV3-2	TRBJ2-2	.	.	CASSQGFQRAHTGELFF	TGTGCCAGCAGCCAAGGGTTCCAGCGGGCGCACACCGGGGAGCTGTTTTTT
TRBV7-9	TRBJ2-7	.	.	CASSLGGQIGEQYF	TGTGCCAGCAGCTTAGGAGGACAGATAGGCGAGCAGTACTTC
TRBV19	TRBJ1-6	TRBD1	.	CASTSTGGTLHF	TGTGCCAGTACCTCAACAGGGGGCACCCTCCACTTT
TRBV30	TRBJ1-1	.	once	CAWNKGDTYMNTEAFF	TGTGCCTGGAACAAAGGGGACACCTACATGAACACTGAAGCTTTCTTT
TRBV18	TRBJ2-1	.	.	CASSPSLYNEQFF	TGTGCCAGCTCACCGAGTCTCTACAATGAGCAGTTCTTC
TRBV2	TRBJ1-3	.	.	CASSEARQMIYF	TGTGCCAGCAGTGAAGCGCGGCAGATGATATATTTT
TRBV10-3	TRBJ1-2	.	.	CAISGGGANYGYTF	TGTGCCATCAGTGGGGGAGGGGCTAACTATGGCTACACCTTC
TRBV9	TRBJ2-3	.	few	CASSVLEDTQYF	TGTGCCAGCAGCGTATTAGAGGATACGCAGTATTTT
TRBV7-2	TRBJ2-6	.	many	CASSLVRGSGANVLTF	TGTGCCAGCAGCTTAGTTCGGGGGTCTGGGGCCAACGTCCTGACTTTC